The 26 T cell receptor beta chains below all came from one sample that was sequenced in a study of blood T cells in healthy people across ages. Using a J-beta primer mix together with a sample-barcoded 5' primer, a second PCR was run for about 6 to 11 cycles. In TCRdb, the 5' RACE reads were re-called with MiXCR into one record per CDR3 protein. The sample contains hundreds of thousands of distinct CDR3 sequences, 40% to 65% of which appear only once. The sample consisted of blood. Source of these receptors: a woman older than 75 in good health.

This clonotype came up a few times. This chain connects TRBV4-2 to TRBJ2-7; D unclear. This CDR3 comprises 16 residues. Trimming took off 3 bases at V and 3 bases at J, with 18 bases between the two ends. Germline V gene lookup returns CDR1 LGHNA and CDR2 YNFKEQ. The CDR3 spells CASSQSPPYSGYEQYF. The CDR3 DNA reads as TGTGCCAGCAGCCAGTCCCCGCCCTACTCGGGCTACGAGCAGTACTTC.

To note about this clonotype: This may arise from a read error, as a much more abundant clone is one base away. The V call is TRBV3-1, the J call TRBJ2-1; 7 nucleotides agree with TRBD2. The CDR3 contains 14 residues. Germline V gene data show CDR1 as LGHDT and CDR2 as YNNKEL (reference sequence). This CDR3 is CVSSLVGGYNEQFF. CDR3 nucleotide sequence: TGTGTCAGCAGCTTAGTCGGGGGGTACAATGAGCAGTTCTTC.

Comments on this clonotype: One junction end disagrees with the germline gene, perhaps due to a read error. The rearrangement joins TRBV5-6 to TRBJ1-5, with D possibly TRBD1 on 6 matching bases. Germline values: CDR1 SGHDT, CDR2 YYEEEE. There are 16 residues in the CDR3. This CDR3 reads CANSFLLGEGDQPQHF. The CDR3 DNA reads as TGTGCCAACAGCTTTCTTCTGGGGGAGGGGGATCAGCCCCAGCATTTT.

This clonotype appeared a few times. The CDR3 coding sequence is TGTGCCAGCAGTTCGGGACTAGCGGGAGTTGAGACCCAGTACTTC. It specifies CASSSGLAGVETQYF. The chain is built from TRBV6-6 and TRBJ2-5; TRBD2 matches at 14 bases. The CDR3 spans 15 residues. Germline assignment: CDR1 MNHNY and CDR2 SVGAGI (reference sequence). J gave up 5 bases and V 4 bases, and 3 bases lay outside the gene matches.

This clonotype was observed once. The V gene is TRBV27, the J gene TRBJ2-5, with 7 positions matching TRBD2. Looked up from germline, CDR1 is MNHEY and CDR2 is SMNVEV (reference sequence). The CDR3 is 19 residues long. After removal of 3 bases from V and 5 bases from J, the junction contained 21 bases not matched to a gene. For the CDR3, the DNA is TGTGCCAGCAGTTTGCGGAGGGACCTACTCCAAGGGAGGGTGGAGACCCAGTACTTC. Translating it yields CASSLRRDLLQGRVETQYF.

This clonotype was counted between two and nine times. The chain links TRBV15 to TRBJ2-1; 8 bases align to TRBD1. Germline assignment: CDR1 LNHNV and CDR2 YYDKDF (reference sequence). The CDR3 runs 12 residues. V was clipped by 8 bases and J by 12 bases; unmatched bases: 9. The CDR3 region has the DNA TGTGCCACCGCAGGGACAGGCGACGTGCAGTTCTTC. Its translation: CATAGTGDVQFF. The full variable domain, completed using reference TRBV15 and TRBJ2-1, is DAMVIQNPRYQVTQFGKPVTLSCSQTLNHNVMYWYQQKSSQAPKLLFHYYDKDFNNEADTPDNFQSRRPNTSFCFLDIRSPGLGDTAMYLCATAGTGDVQFFGPGTRLTVL.

About this clonotype: Because the CDR3's place on the DNA is in doubt, the DNA is left out and the CDR3 is given as listed by TCRdb. V usage is TRBV10-3 and J usage is TRBJ2-1; the DNA was not used to check the table's D call, TRBD2. Germline CDR1 is ENHRY and CDR2 is SYGVKD. From its first to its last residue, the CDR3 has 17 amino acids. The CDR3 loop reads CAISESVGPGSYNEQFF.

V usage is TRBV20-1 and J usage is TRBJ2-1, with D uncertain. V was clipped by 0 bases and J by 12 bases, with 9 bases between them. This CDR3 has 11 amino acids. Germline V gene sequence: CDR1 DFQATT, CDR2 SNEGSKA (reference sequence). CDR3 in amino acids: CSARDTTRQFF. In DNA form, the CDR3 reads TGCAGTGCTAGAGATACTACAAGGCAGTTCTTC.

V gene TRBV5-5 combines with J gene TRBJ1-2; D is possibly TRBD1 (6 bases). Germline V gene lookup returns CDR1 SGHKS and CDR2 YYEKEE (reference sequence). Deletions cut 3 bases from V and 3 bases from J, with 15 bases between. This CDR3 is 15 amino acids long. CDR3 in amino acids: CASSSPETGDYGYTF. CDR3 DNA sequence: TGTGCCAGCAGCTCACCCGAGACAGGAGACTATGGCTACACCTTC.

Turning to this clonotype: A much larger clone differs from this one at a single base, so this may be a read error. The rearrangement joins TRBV7-9 to TRBJ2-1; the D is unclear. V was clipped by 3 bases and J by 5 bases, with 11 bases between them. Germline V gene sequence: CDR1 SEHNR, CDR2 FQNEAQ (reference sequence). This CDR3 spans 14 amino acids. The CDR3 region is CASSFSYSDNEQFF. CDR3 bases: TGTGCCAGCAGCTTTTCCTACTCGGACAATGAGCAGTTCTTC.

With regard to this clonotype: This may stem from a read error, because a much larger clone lies one nucleotide away. This chain connects TRBV6-2 or TRBV6-3 to TRBJ2-1; possible D gene TRBD2, 5 bases. This CDR3 comprises 14 residues. CDR1 MNHEY and CDR2 SVGEGT come from the germline V gene. The chain's CDR3 is CASLRRNSYNKQFF. The DNA of the CDR3 is TGTGCCAGCCTACGGAGGAATTCCTACAATAAGCAGTTCTTC.

The genes are TRBV4-1 and TRBJ2-7; D is possibly TRBD2 (5 bases). Germline lookup yields CDR1 MGHRA and CDR2 YSYEKL. The V gene lost 2 bases and the J gene lost 4 bases, with 18 bases spanning the gap. CDR3 size: 16 residues. This CDR3 is CASSQLGLARSYEQYF. The CDR3 bases are TGCGCCAGCAGCCAACTCGGGTTAGCGAGAAGTTACGAGCAGTACTTC.

This clonotype came up many times. CDR3 loop: CASSYSGADRQYF. The CDR3 DNA follows: TGTGCCAGCAGTTACTCGGGGGCAGACCGCCAGTACTTC. The chain uses TRBV6-5 and TRBJ2-5, with D maybe TRBD1 (6 bases). V gave up 0 bases and J gave up 10 bases, with 12 bases separating them. The CDR3 has 13 amino acids. Germline V lookup: CDR1 MNHEY, CDR2 SVGAGI.

About this clonotype itself: Its ends do not fully match the called genes, so a read error is possible. The chain combines TRBV9 with TRBJ2-7, with D tentatively TRBD1 (6 bases). The CDR3 is made up of 14 amino acids. Germline V gene lookup returns CDR1 SGDLS and CDR2 YYNGEE. The CDR3 loop is CASGVEDRYNEQYF. CDR3 nucleotide sequence: TGTGCCAGCGGCGTTGAAGACAGGTACAATGAGCAGTACTTC. Variable domain in full (rest from reference TRBV9 and TRBJ2-7): DSGVTQTPKHLITATGQRVTLRCSPRSGDLSVYWYQQSLDQGLQFLIQYYNGEERAKGNILERFSAQQFPDLHSELNLSSLELGDSALYFCASGVEDRYNEQYFGPGTRLTVT.

The chain links TRBV12-3 or TRBV12-4 to TRBJ2-1; weak D call: TRBD2 (7 bases). V shed 6 bases and J shed 7 bases, with 19 bases lying between them. The CDR3 length is 15 residues. CDR3 region: CASSLRGRASNEQFF. For the CDR3, the DNA is TGTGCCAGCAGCCTGAGGGGGAGGGCCTCTAATGAGCAGTTCTTC.

Many counts were recorded for this clonotype. The rearrangement joins TRBV20-1 to TRBJ1-5, with D maybe TRBD1 (6 bases). CDR3 length equals 17 residues. Trimming removed 5 bases at V and 2 bases at J, with 22 bases between. Germline CDR1 DFQATT, CDR2 SNEGSKA (reference sequence). CDR3 region: CSAGAWGAGSGNQPQHF. Written as DNA, the CDR3 is TGCAGTGCTGGTGCATGGGGGGCGGGATCGGGCAATCAGCCCCAGCATTTT.

This clonotype was seen a handful of times. At one end the junction does not follow the germline gene, possibly because of a read error. The chain joins TRBV18 to TRBJ1-2; D may be TRBD1 (5 bases). The CDR3 is 15 residues long. The germline V gene has CDR1 KGHSH and CDR2 LQKENI. The CDR3 here is CASSPIKDTNYGCTF. CDR3 DNA sequence: TGTGCCAGCTCACCCATAAAGGACACAAACTATGGCTGCACCTTC.

This clonotype was detected only a few times. The chain combines TRBV14 with TRBJ1-2; D is possibly TRBD1 (5 bases). The CDR3 consists of 15 residues. The germline V and J ends were trimmed by 4 bases and 4 bases, with 16 bases remaining between them. Germline CDR1 and CDR2: SGHDN and FVKESK. Here the CDR3 DNA reads TGTGCCAGCAGCCCCACGGGACGGCCGATCTATGGCTACACCTTC. Residues: CASSPTGRPIYGYTF.

The CDR3 sequence: CASSLGTTQETQYF. The CDR3 region has the DNA TGCGCCAGCAGCCTAGGGACTACTCAAGAGACCCAGTACTTC. The chain couples TRBV5-1 to TRBJ2-5; 7 nucleotides line up with TRBD2. The CDR3 extends over 14 amino acids. Germline CDR1 SGHRS, CDR2 YFSETQ. After removal of 4 bases from V and 2 bases from J, the junction contained 5 bases not matched to a gene. Combining the CDR3 with reference TRBV5-1 and TRBJ2-5 gives the whole variable domain KAGVTQTPRYLIKTRGQQVTLSCSPISGHRSVSWYQQTPGQGLQFLFEYFSETQRNKGNFPGRFSGRQFSNSRSEMNVSTLELGDSALYLCASSLGTTQETQYFGPGTRLLVL.

This clonotype has more than one count but fewer than ten. This sequence may be a read error, since a much larger clone differs from it by one base. The chain recombines TRBV5-1 with TRBJ2-1, with TRBD1 matching 9 bases. From germline, CDR1 is SGHRS and CDR2 YFSETQ. The CDR3 spans 18 residues. The CDR3 region is CARSLGFGGTGNYNEQFF. The CDR3 DNA reads TGCGCCCGCAGCTTGGGGTTTGGCGGGACAGGGAACTACAATGAGCAGTTCTTC.

This clonotype was recorded only once. A much larger clone is a single base away; this may be a read error. The rearrangement uses TRBV5-1 and TRBJ2-6; 7 bases match TRBD1. The V gene end was trimmed by 7 bases and the J gene end by 5 bases; junction bases not matched to a gene: 6. This CDR3 is built from 14 residues. The V gene's germline CDR1 is SGHRS and CDR2 YFSETQ. The chain's CDR3 is CASGDSSRANVLTF. As DNA, the CDR3 is TGCGCCAGCGGGGACAGTTCTAGGGCCAACGTCCTGACTTTC. Using reference TRBV5-1 and TRBJ2-6 for the parts outside the CDR3, the full variable domain is KAGVTQTPRYLIKTRGQQVTLSCSPISGHRSVSWYQQTPGQGLQFLFEYFSETQRNKGNFPGRFSGRQFSNSRSEMNVSTLELGDSALYLCASGDSSRANVLTFGAGSRLTVL.

V gene TRBV11-2 combines with J gene TRBJ2-4; tentatively, D is TRBD1 (6 bases). With the DNA end fitting TRBJ2-7 better, the J assignment may be wrong. Germline CDR1 reads SGHAT; CDR2 reads FQNNGV. The CDR3 is 16 residues long. In DNA form, the CDR3 reads TGTGCCAGCAGCCAGGGGTATCGGATTAGCAACTGCGAGCAGTACTTC. It yields the protein CASSQGYRISNCEQYF.

This clonotype appeared a few times. The V call is TRBV11-2, the J call TRBJ2-7; 10 nucleotides agree with TRBD1. Germline assignment: CDR1 SGHAT and CDR2 FQNNGV. V was clipped by 0 bases and J by 7 bases; unmatched bases: 12. This CDR3 comprises 17 residues. The CDR3: CASSLDVWDRGFDEQYF. Written as DNA, the CDR3 is TGTGCCAGCAGCTTAGACGTGTGGGACAGGGGTTTCGATGAGCAGTACTTC.

At least ten counts were recorded for this clonotype. Possible read error: a much larger clone is one base away. The rearrangement uses TRBV5-1 and TRBJ2-1; either TRBD1 or TRBD2 may fit D (6 bases each). Germline loops: CDR1 SGHRS, CDR2 YFSETQ. This CDR3 has 14 amino acids. V lost 4 bases to trimming and J lost 3 bases, with 11 bases between them. Written as DNA, the CDR3 is TGCGCCAGCAGCGTGGAGGGGGGCTACAATGAGCAGTTCTTC. Translated: CASSVEGGYNEQFF.

The rearrangement joins TRBV28 to TRBJ2-5; 7 nucleotides agree with TRBD2. Germline CDR1 MDHEN, CDR2 SYDVKM. V was pared by 1 base and J by 5 bases, with 10 bases of the junction left unmatched. The CDR3 spans 16 residues. The CDR3 is CASSLFGQGGKETQYF. DNA for the CDR3: TGTGCCAGCAGTTTATTCGGCCAGGGAGGGAAGGAGACCCAGTACTTC.

The chain has TRBV29-1 and TRBJ2-6, with TRBD1 as a possible D gene (6 bases). This CDR3 spans 16 amino acids. Trimming removed 7 bases at V and 3 bases at J, with 19 bases between. The V gene's germline CDR1 is SQVTM and CDR2 ANQGSEA. DNA of the CDR3: TGCAGCGCAGGGACACCCGCAAGGGATGGGGCCAACGTCCTGACTTTC. Encoded protein: CSAGTPARDGANVLTF.